This T cell receptor beta chain was recorded in a study of shared clonotypes between healthy human individuals. On the study more broadly: The cohort comprised a couple of women and a few men. Their ages spanned 18 to 49 years.

For this clone: Within the sample, other DNA sequences also encode this same CDR3.

The deep-level immunoSEQ assay was used. TCRdb's table, derived via immunoSEQ multiplex PCR, lists solely in-frame clones and lacks some. The sample yields around 2.1 million clones, almost 96% seen once. Trimming cost V 1 base and J 1 base, with 4 bases left between them. This CDR3 has 14 amino acids. CDR1 is SGHAT, CDR2 FQNNGV, per germline. The V and J genes are TRBV11-2 and TRBJ2-2; D unresolved. This TCR was recovered from a man younger than 35 in good health. Sequencing input: naive CD4+ T cells sorted from blood. Indicated subset: CD45RA+ positively selected. As DNA, the CDR3 is TGTGCCAGCAGCTTAGTCCGGAACACCGGGGAGCTGTTTTTT. Amino acids: CASSLVRNTGELFF.